The rows below give T cell receptor beta chains drawn from one sample of a study of CD8+ T cells in alopecia areata. Sequencing used immunoSEQ multiplex PCR; TCRdb keeps in-frame clones, though not all of them. This sample yields over 150,000 clones, of which roughly 64% are seen a single time; 5.5% to 6% belongs to the top ten. Sequencing used CD4+ T cells sorted from blood, obtained at week 24, from a patient treated with tofacitinib. The source of these receptors is a human donor with alopecia areata. CDR3s include the opening cysteine and the closing phenylalanine or tryptophan. A D gene is named only where the DNA matches it firmly. Only part of the rows carry a size: once, few, many, or a class if the clone is expanded.

TRBV5-1	NA	NA	TRBJ2-5	TGCGCCAGCAGCTTGGGCAGGGATCAGACCCAGTACTTC	CASSLGRDQTQYF
TRBV5-1	many	TRBD2	TRBJ2-3	TGCGCCAGCAGCTTTTCATCGTCGGGGACTAGGCGCACAGATACGCAGTATTTT	CASSFSSSGTRRTDTQYF
TRBV7-6	NA	TRBD2	TRBJ2-2	TGTGCCAGCAGCCCGCTAGGACTAGCGGGAAAGGGGGAGCTGTTTTTT	CASSPLGLAGKGELFF
TRBV4-1	NA	NA	TRBJ1-5	TGCGCCAGCAGCCAAGATCAAGGAACGCCCCAGCATTTT	CASSQDQGTPQHF
TRBV29-1	NA	NA	TRBJ2-5	TGCAGCGTTGTGGGCAGCCAAGAGACCCAGTACTTC	CSVVGSQETQYF
TRBV5-1	NA	NA	TRBJ1-2	TGCGCCAGCAGCCACCGACTGACTAACTATGGCTACACCTTC	CASSHRLTNYGYTF
TRBV7-9	few	NA	TRBJ1-2	TGTGCCAGCAGCTTAGGGCAGGGGACGGAAGGCTACACCTTC	CASSLGQGTEGYTF
TRBV27	NA	NA	TRBJ2-1	TGTGCCAGCAGTTTGCGGAGATCGTTCGGTGAGCAGTTCTTC	CASSLRRSFGEQFF
TRBV30	NA	NA	TRBJ2-4	TGTGCCTGGAGTGGACGGGTCCCTTCCTCGGGGGGCAGGGGAAACATTCAGTACTTC	CAWSGRVPSSGGRGNIQYF
TRBV7-9	NA	NA	TRBJ1-1	TGTGCCAGCAGCCCATCAGGCATGAACACTGAAGCTTTCTTT	CASSPSGMNTEAFF
TRBV29-1	NA	NA	TRBJ1-2	TGCAGCGTTGAAGAGCCGATTAATAACTATGGCTACACCTTC	CSVEEPINNYGYTF
TRBV30	few	NA	TRBJ1-1	TGTGCCTGGAGTACGGGGGACACTGAAGCTTTCTTT	CAWSTGDTEAFF
TRBV30	NA	TRBD1	TRBJ1-2	TGTGCCAGAAGGACAGGGATTAACTATGGCTACACCTTC	CARRTGINYGYTF
TRBV18	few	NA	TRBJ1-2	TGTGCCAGCTCACCGACAGCTCAACGCCCTGACTATGGCTACACCTTC	CASSPTAQRPDYGYTF
TRBV7-9	few	NA	TRBJ2-7	TGTGCCAGCAGCTTATTGGAGGATACCTACGAGCAGTACTTC	CASSLLEDTYEQYF
TRBV30	NA	NA	TRBJ1-5	TGTGCCTGCACCCGGGACGGCTATAATCAGCCCCAGCATTTT	CACTRDGYNQPQHF
TRBV5-4	once	NA	TRBJ2-2	TGTGCCAGCAGCTTTAGCGCTTCCGGGGAGCTGTTTTTT	CASSFSASGELFF